A single TCR beta chain is shown here with its context. The antigen is unknown. Alongside a J-beta primer mix, a sample-barcoded 5' primer served in a second PCR lasting about 7 to 12 cycles. MiXCR, run by TCRdb on the 5' RACE reads, gives a single entry per CDR3 protein. Of 700,000 or so distinct CDR3 sequences in the sample, roughly 41% were seen once. These data come from a study of blood T cells in healthy people across ages. Overall study results and limits: Conclusively comparing naive with antigen-experienced cells was impossible with unsorted PBMCs. Across samples, TCR beta diversity tracked strongly with naive T cell percentage. When set beside aged donors, long-lived donors presented more naive CD4+ cells and higher diversity.

Trimming cost V 1 base and J 0 bases, with 11 bases left between them. Germline assignment: CDR1 SGHKS and CDR2 YYEKEE (reference sequence). The CDR3 runs to 16 residues. The V gene is TRBV5-5, the J gene TRBJ1-5, with D unresolved. What was sequenced was blood. The source of this sequence is a man of 80 years or more in good health. This CDR3 reads CASSLSGSNSNQPQHF. The CDR3 region has the DNA TGTGCCAGCAGCTTGTCGGGGTCGAATAGCAATCAGCCCCAGCATTTT.